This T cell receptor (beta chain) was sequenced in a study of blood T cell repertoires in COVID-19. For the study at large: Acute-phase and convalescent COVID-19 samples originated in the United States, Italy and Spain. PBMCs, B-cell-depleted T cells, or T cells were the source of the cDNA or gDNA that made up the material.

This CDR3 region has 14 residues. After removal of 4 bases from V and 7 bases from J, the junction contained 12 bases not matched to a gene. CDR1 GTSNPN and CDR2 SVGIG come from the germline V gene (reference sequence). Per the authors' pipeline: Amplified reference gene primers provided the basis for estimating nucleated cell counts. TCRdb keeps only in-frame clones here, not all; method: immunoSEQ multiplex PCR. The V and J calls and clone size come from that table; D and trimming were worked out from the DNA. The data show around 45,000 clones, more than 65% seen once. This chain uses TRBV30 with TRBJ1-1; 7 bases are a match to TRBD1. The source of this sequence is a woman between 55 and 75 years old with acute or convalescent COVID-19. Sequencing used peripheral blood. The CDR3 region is CAWISRGQGIEAFF. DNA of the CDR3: TGTGCCTGGATTTCTAGGGGGCAAGGCATTGAAGCTTTCTTT.